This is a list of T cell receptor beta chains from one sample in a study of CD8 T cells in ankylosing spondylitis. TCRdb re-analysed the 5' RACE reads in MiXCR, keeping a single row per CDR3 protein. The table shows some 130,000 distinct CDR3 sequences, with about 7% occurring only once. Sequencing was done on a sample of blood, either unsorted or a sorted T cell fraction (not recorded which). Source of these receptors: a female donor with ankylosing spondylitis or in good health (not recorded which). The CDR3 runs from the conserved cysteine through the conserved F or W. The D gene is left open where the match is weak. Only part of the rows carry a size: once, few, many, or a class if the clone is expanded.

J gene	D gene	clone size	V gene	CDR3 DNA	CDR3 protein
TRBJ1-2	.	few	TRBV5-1	TGCGCCAGCAGCTTGGGGAGCGGTTATGGCTACACCTTC	CASSLGSGYGYTF
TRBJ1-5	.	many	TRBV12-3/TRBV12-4	TGTGCCAGCAGTTTAAGGGGTGGCAATCAGCCCCAGCATTTT	CASSLRGGNQPQHF
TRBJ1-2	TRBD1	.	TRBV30	TGTGCCTGGAGTGAACAGAACAGGGGTATAGGCTACACCTTC	CAWSEQNRGIGYTF
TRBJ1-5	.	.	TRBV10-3	TGTGCCATCAGTGAAAGAGGTGGTAGCAATCAGCCCCAGCATTTT	CAISERGGSNQPQHF
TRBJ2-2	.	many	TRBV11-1	TGTGCCAGCAGCTTAAGTCTGAACACCGGGGAGCTGTTTTTT	CASSLSLNTGELFF
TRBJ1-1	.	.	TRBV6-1	TGTGCCAGCAGTCGAATCTGGACAGAGAACACTGAAGCTTTCTTT	CASSRIWTENTEAFF
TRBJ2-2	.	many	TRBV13	TGTGCCAGCAGCTATGGACAGACCCGGGAGCTGTTTTTT	CASSYGQTRELFF
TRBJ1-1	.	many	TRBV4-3	TGCGCCAGCAGCCAAGATCGGAAGGGGAACACTGAAGCTTTCTTT	CASSQDRKGNTEAFF
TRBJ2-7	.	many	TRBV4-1	TGCGCCAGCAGCCAAGACGGGGCTTATTACGAGCAGTACTTC	CASSQDGAYYEQYF
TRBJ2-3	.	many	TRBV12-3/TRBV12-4	TGTGCCAGCAGTTTAACACAGGGTAACACAGATACGCAGTATTTT	CASSLTQGNTDTQYF
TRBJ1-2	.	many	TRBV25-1	TGTGCCACTTGGCCTAGAGGGTATTCTAACTATGGCTACACCTTC	CATWPRGYSNYGYTF
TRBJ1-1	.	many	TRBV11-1	TGTGCCAGCAGCCCCAGACTTGGGACCGGAGCTTTCTTT	CASSPRLGTGAFF
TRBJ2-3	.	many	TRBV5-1	TGCGCCAGCAGCCCTAACCCTGGAGATACGCAGTATTTT	CASSPNPGDTQYF
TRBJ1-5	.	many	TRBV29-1	TGCAGCGTAGGGGACACAAATCAGCCCCAGCATTTT	CSVGDTNQPQHF
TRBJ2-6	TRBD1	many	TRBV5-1	TGCGCCAGCAGCAGAAGACAGGGTACTGGGGCCAACGTCCTGACTTTC	CASSRRQGTGANVLTF
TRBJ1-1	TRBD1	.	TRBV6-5	TGTGCCAGCAGTTCGGGACAGGGAGGGACTGAAGCTTTCTTT	CASSSGQGGTEAFF
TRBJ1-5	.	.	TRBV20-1	TGCAGTACTAGCGGGGGGCCAACAAATCAGCCCCAGCATTTT	CSTSGGPTNQPQHF
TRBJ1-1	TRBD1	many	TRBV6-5	TGTGCCAGCAGTTCCCTACCACAGACAGGGCACACTGAAGCTTTCTTT	CASSSLPQTGHTEAFF
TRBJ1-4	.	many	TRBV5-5	TGTGCCAGCAGCTTGGAATCGGGCCAGACGGGTCCCCAACTGTTTTTT	CASSLESGQTGPQLFF
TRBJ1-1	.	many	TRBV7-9	TGTGCCAGCAGCTTAGCGGCTCACACTGAAGCTTTCTTT	CASSLAAHTEAFF
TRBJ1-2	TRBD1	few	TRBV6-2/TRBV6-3	TGTGCCAGCACTTCACAGGGGAACTATGGCTACACCTTC	CASTSQGNYGYTF
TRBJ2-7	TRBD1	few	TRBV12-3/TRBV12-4	TGTGCCAGCAGTTTAGGGACAGGGTGGTACGAGCAGTACTTC	CASSLGTGWYEQYF
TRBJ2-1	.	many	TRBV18	TGTGCCACCGCAGCTGGGGCTTTGGGGAATGAGCAGTTCTTC	CATAAGALGNEQFF
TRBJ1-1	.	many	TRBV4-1	TGCGCCAGCAGCCAAGATCGGGCAGCCGGAGCTTTCTTT	CASSQDRAAGAFF
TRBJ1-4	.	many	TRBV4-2	TGTGCCAGCAGCCAAGAAATGGGGAATCATAATGAAAAACTGTTTTTT	CASSQEMGNHNEKLFF
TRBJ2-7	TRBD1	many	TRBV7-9	TGTGCCAGCAGCGGGGACAGGGACGAGCAGTACTTC	CASSGDRDEQYF
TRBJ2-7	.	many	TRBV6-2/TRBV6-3	TGTGCCAGCAGTTACTTACGCGGGGACGAGCAGTACTTC	CASSYLRGDEQYF
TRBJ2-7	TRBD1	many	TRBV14	TGTGCCAGCAGCTACCGGGACAGGGCAATCTACGAGCAGTACTTC	CASSYRDRAIYEQYF
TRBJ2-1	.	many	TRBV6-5	TGTGCCAGCAGTTACTCCCGGGCCATACCCCATTACAATGAGCAGTTCTTC	CASSYSRAIPHYNEQFF
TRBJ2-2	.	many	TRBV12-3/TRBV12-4	TGTGCCAGCAGCTACCTCGCGGTGAACACCGGGGAGCTGTTTTTT	CASSYLAVNTGELFF
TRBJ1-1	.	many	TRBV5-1	TGCGCCAGCAGCCATCGGATGCTCCGAGAGAACACTGAAGCTTTCTTT	CASSHRMLRENTEAFF
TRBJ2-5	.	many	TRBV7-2	TGTGCCAGCAGCTTAGGGGCGGCGGGTGTGTACTTC	CASSLGAAGVYF
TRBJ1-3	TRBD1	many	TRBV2	TGTGCCAGCAGTGACAACAGGGGATCGTCTGGAAACACCATATATTTT	CASSDNRGSSGNTIYF
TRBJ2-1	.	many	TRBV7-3	TGTGCCAGCAGCTTAAGCGACACCCTTGAGCAGTTCTTC	CASSLSDTLEQFF
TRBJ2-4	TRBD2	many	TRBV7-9	TGTGCCAGCAGCTCGATAGCGGGGGGGAAGCAAAACATTCAGTACTTC	CASSSIAGGKQNIQYF
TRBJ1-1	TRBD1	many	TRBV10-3	TGTGCCATCAGTGAGGAGGCAGGGGGAGTCACTGAAGCTTTCTTT	CAISEEAGGVTEAFF
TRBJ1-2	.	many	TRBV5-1	TGCGCCAGCAGCTCAGAGACGGAGGGCTACACCTTC	CASSSETEGYTF